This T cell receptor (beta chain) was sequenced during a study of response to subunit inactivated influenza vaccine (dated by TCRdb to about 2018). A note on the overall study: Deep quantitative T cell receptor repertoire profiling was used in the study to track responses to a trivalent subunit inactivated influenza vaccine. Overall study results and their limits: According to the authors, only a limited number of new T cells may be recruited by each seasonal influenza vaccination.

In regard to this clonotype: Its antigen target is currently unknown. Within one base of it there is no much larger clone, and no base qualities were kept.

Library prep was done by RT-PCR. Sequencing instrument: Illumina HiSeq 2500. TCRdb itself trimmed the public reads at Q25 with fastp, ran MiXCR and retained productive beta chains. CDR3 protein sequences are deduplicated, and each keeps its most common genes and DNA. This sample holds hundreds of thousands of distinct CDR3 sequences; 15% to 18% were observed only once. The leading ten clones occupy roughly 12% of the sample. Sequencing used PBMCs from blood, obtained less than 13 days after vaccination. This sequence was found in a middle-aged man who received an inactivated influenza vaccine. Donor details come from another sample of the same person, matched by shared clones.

The CDR3 corresponds to CASSQTRASYNEQFF. The sequenced DNA: TGTGCCAGCAGCCAAACCCGGGCTAGCTATAATGAGCAGTTCTTC. The rearrangement combines TRBV7-9 with TRBJ2-1; the D gene is perhaps TRBD2, on 5 matching bases. V was cut back by 5 bases and J by 7 bases, leaving a gap of 18 bases between them. The germline V gene encodes CDR1 SEHNR and CDR2 FQNEAQ (reference sequence). The CDR3, from cysteine to phenylalanine, totals 15 residues. Just the 45-base CDR3 DNA is kept, in frame starting at base 1.